This T cell receptor beta chain emerged from a study of cytomegalovirus exposure and HLA in healthy donors. PCR primers comprised 60 Vbeta and 13 Jbeta primers. Only in-frame clones appear in the TCRdb table, and some are missing; sequencing was by immunoSEQ multiplex PCR. The sample consists of roughly 200,000 clones, more than 60% of them appearing once. Remarks on this clone: Its antigen remains unidentified.

The study, taken as a whole, reports: A later examination showed that TCR association rates differed by HLA locus, with DRB1 most and HLA-C fewest.

Sequenced sample: PBMCs. The receptor was isolated from a woman aged 55-69 years in good health and CMV-seropositive.

The CDR3 DNA follows: TGTGCCAGCAGCTCGTTCCTCGGGAAAACCTACGAGCAGTACTTC. Translated, it gives CASSSFLGKTYEQYF. This chain joins TRBV5-6 and TRBJ2-7, with D perhaps matching TRBD2 (5 bases). V was pared by 3 bases and J by 2 bases, with 15 bases between. The CDR3 has 15 amino acids. From germline, CDR1 is SGHDT and CDR2 YYEEEE.